This T cell receptor beta chain came from a study of T cell responses to AZD1222 COVID-19 vaccine. V lost 10 bases, J lost 2 bases, and 8 bases stayed unmatched. Germline V gives CDR1 ENHRY, CDR2 SYGVKD. This CDR3 spans 15 amino acids. Clones were read by immunoSEQ multiplex PCR, and TCRdb kept only the in-frame ones, dropping some. The data show about 110,000 clones, around 92% seen once. Broader study findings: Females made up more of the donors, who were largely white British, and clonal diversity may have come out too low. Targets within unmutated variant regions were reportedly found for nearly half of spike-specific TCRs.

This clone appeared once. Its antigen is not identified. The chain has TRBV10-3 and TRBJ2-3, with 11 bases that match TRBD1. Here the sequenced sample was peripheral blood, taken on day 0 of AZD1222 vaccination. The origin of this receptor is an adult in good health. CDR3 sequence (DNA): TGTGCCACCACTGGGACAGGGGGTCCCACAGATACGCAGTATTTT. It translates to CATTGTGGPTDTQYF.